This TCR beta chain was obtained from a study of blood T cell repertoires in COVID-19. The table came from immunoSEQ multiplex PCR; TCRdb's copy has only in-frame clones and leaves some out. The repertoire includes approximately 210,000 clones, about four fifths of them detected once, and about 3.2% sits in the top ten. Trimming cost V 4 bases and J 7 bases; bases outside gene matches: 6. The germline V gene encodes CDR1 DFQATT and CDR2 SNEGSKA (reference sequence). The CDR3 length is 13 residues. This chain uses TRBV20-1 with TRBJ1-5; 8 bases are shared with TRBD1. Sample: PBMCs or T cells enriched from blood (not recorded which). This sequence originates from a woman in her fifties or sixties who had recovered from COVID-19. The DNA of the CDR3 is TGCAGTGCTAATGAACAGGGGGTGCAGCCCCAGCATTTT. Protein product: CSANEQGVQPQHF.